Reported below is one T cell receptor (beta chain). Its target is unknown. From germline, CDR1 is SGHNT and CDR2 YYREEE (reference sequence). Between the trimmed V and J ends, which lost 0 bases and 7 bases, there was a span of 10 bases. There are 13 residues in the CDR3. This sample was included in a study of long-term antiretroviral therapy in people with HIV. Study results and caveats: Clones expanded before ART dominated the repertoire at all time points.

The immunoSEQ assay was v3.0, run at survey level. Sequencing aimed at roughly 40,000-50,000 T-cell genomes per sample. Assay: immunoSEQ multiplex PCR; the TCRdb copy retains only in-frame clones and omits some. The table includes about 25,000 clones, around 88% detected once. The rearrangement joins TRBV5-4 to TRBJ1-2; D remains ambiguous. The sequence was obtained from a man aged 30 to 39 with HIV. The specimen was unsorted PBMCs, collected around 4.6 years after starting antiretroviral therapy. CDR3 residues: CASSLAGDPGYTF. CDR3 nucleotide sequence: TGTGCCAGCAGCTTGGCCGGGGATCCTGGCTACACCTTC. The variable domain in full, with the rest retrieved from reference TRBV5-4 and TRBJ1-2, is ETGVTQSPTHLIKTRGQQVTLRCSSQSGHNTVSWYQQALGQGPQFIFQYYREEENGRGNFPPRFSGLQFPNYSSELNVNALELDDSALYLCASSLAGDPGYTFGSGTRLTVV.